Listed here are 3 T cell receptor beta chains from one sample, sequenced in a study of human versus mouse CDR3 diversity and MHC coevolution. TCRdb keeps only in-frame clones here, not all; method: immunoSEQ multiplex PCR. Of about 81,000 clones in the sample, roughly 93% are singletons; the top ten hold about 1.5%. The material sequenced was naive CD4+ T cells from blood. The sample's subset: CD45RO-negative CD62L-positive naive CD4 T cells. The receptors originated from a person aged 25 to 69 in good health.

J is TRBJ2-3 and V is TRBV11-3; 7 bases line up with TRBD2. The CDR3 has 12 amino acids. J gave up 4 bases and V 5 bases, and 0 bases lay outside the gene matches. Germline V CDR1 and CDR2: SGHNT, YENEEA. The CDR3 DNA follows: TGTGCCAGCAGCCTAGCGGCAGATACGCAGTATTTT. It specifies CASSLAADTQYF.

CDR3 protein: CASSPETGSYEQYF. CDR3 bases: TGTGCCAGCTCACCAGAGACGGGCTCCTACGAGCAGTACTTC. J is TRBJ2-7 and V is TRBV18; D gene ambiguous. The germline CDR1 and CDR2 sequences are KGHSH and LQKENI. Between the trimmed V and J ends, which lost 2 bases and 0 bases, there was a span of 8 bases. The CDR3 contains 14 residues.

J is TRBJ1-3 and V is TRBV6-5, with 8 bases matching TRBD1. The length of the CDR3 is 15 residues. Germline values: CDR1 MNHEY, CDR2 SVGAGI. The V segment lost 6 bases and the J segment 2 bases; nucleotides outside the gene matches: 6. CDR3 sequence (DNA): TGTGCCAGCAGGACAGGGGATGTTACTGGAAACACCATATATTTT. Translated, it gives CASRTGDVTGNTIYF.